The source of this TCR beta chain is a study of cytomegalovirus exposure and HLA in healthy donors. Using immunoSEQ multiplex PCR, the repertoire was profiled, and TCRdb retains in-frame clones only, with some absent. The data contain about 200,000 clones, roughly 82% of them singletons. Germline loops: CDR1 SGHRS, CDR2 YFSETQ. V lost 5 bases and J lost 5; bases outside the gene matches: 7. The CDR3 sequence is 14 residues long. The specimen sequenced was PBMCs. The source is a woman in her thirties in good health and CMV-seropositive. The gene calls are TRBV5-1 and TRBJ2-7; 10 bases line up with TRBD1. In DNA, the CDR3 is TGCGCCAGCAGATCGAGACAGGGGGCCGACGAGCAGTACTTC. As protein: CASRSRQGADEQYF.